The clone carrying this T cell receptor beta chain was seen repeatedly, ten times or more. Preparation of the TCRbeta library used unique molecular identifiers. TCRdb ran MiXCR on the PCR reads and lists one entry per CDR3 protein. The data show over 150,000 distinct CDR3 sequences, with around 7% seen just once and 3% to 3.5% held by the top ten. The V segment lost 7 bases and the J segment 2 bases; nucleotides outside the gene matches: 11. The CDR3 spans 15 residues. Germline V gene sequence: CDR1 MNHEY, CDR2 SVGAGI. The record originates from a study of T-cell reconstitution after alpha-beta-depleted transplantation in children.

The specimen was PBMCs from the stem cell graft donor, collected from the stem cell graft. This sequence originates from a human donor who donated a stem cell graft to a child with Wiskott-Aldrich syndrome. The V call is TRBV6-5, the J call TRBJ2-7, with 7 bases identical to TRBD2. CDR3 region: CASTFWRETTYEQYF. The CDR3, as DNA: TGTGCCAGCACTTTCTGGCGGGAGACCACCTACGAGCAGTACTTC.